The T cell receptor beta chain described here comes from a study of glioma-infiltrating T cells after dendritic cell vaccination. Germline CDR1 SGDLS, CDR2 YYNGEE. This CDR3 has 15 residues. With 3 bases clipped from V and 1 base from J, the junction kept 3 bases outside the gene matches. Produced via immunoSEQ multiplex PCR; TCRdb's table is partial and in-frame only. The sample has about 49,000 clones; roughly 87% are singletons. This specimen was blood, taken before dendritic cell vaccination. This clonotype was obtained from a human donor with glioblastoma. The V call is TRBV9, the J call TRBJ1-4; TRBD1 matches 7 bases. CDR3 sequence: CASSGTGVTNEKLFF. In DNA form, the CDR3 reads TGTGCCAGCAGCGGTACAGGGGTAACTAATGAAAAACTGTTTTTT.